Below, 8 T cell receptor beta chains from the same sample are listed, as sequenced in a study of cytomegalovirus exposure and HLA in healthy donors. Researchers ran the PCR with 60 Vbeta and 13 Jbeta primers. The data were produced by immunoSEQ multiplex PCR, yet TCRdb's version contains in-frame clones alone and is incomplete. This table holds over 150,000 clones, approximately 75% found once. The material sequenced was PBMCs. These TCRs come from a man aged 30-40 years in good health and CMV-seropositive.

The rearrangement links TRBV11-3 to TRBJ2-2; D is undetermined. Per the germline V gene, CDR1 is SGHNT and CDR2 is YENEEA. The germline V and J ends were trimmed by 3 bases and 4 bases, with 12 bases remaining between them. The CDR3 is made up of 15 amino acids. CDR3 nucleotides: TGTGCCAGCAGCTTCGGAGTTTCACCCACCGGGGAGCTGTTTTTT. Translation: CASSFGVSPTGELFF. The whole variable domain, remainder taken from reference TRBV11-3 and TRBJ2-2, is EAGVVQSPRYKIIEKKQPVAFWCNPISGHNTLYWYLQNLGQGPELLIRYENEEAVDDSQLPKDRFSAERLKGVDSTLKIQPAELGDSAVYLCASSFGVSPTGELFFGEGSRLTVL.

The V gene is TRBV30, the J gene TRBJ1-2; D gene ambiguous. CDR1 GTSNPN and CDR2 SVGIG come from the germline V gene (reference sequence). This CDR3 comprises 13 residues. V was cut by 1 base and J by 1 base, with 7 bases left in between. CDR3 residues: CAWSADSNYGYTF. The CDR3 nucleotides are TGTGCCTGGAGTGCCGATAGTAACTATGGCTACACCTTC.

The rearrangement joins TRBV5-6 to TRBJ1-4, with D possibly TRBD1 on 5 matching bases. The V end was cut by 0 bases, the J end by 6 bases, with 9 bases between. The CDR3 is 14 amino acids. CDR1 and CDR2 from the germline V gene are SGHDT and YYEEEE. CDR3 amino acids: CASSLAGPDEKLFF. As DNA, the CDR3 is TGTGCCAGCAGCTTGGCAGGGCCTGATGAAAAACTGTTTTTT.

V usage is TRBV28 and J usage is TRBJ1-2, with no clear D. V was shortened by 4 bases and J by 8 bases, with 17 bases between the two germline ends. The CDR3 runs 14 residues. Germline V lookup: CDR1 MDHEN, CDR2 SYDVKM. The CDR3 sequence: CASSYLDREGGYTF. The CDR3 DNA sequence: TGTGCCAGCAGTTACCTGGACCGGGAGGGAGGCTACACCTTC.

V and J are TRBV19 and TRBJ2-4, with 8 bases that match TRBD1. The CDR3 has 19 residues. CDR1 LNHDA and CDR2 SQIVND come from the germline V gene (reference sequence). V gave up 1 base and J gave up 1 base; unmatched junction bases: 12. Here the CDR3 reads CASSIGGVGTGNAKNIQYF. CDR3 in DNA: TGTGCCAGTAGTATAGGGGGCGTTGGGACAGGTAACGCCAAAAACATTCAGTACTTC.

CDR3 amino acids: CASSWGQGETQYF. The CDR3 DNA is TGTGCCAGCAGCTGGGGACAGGGAGAGACCCAGTACTTC. This chain connects TRBV5-6 to TRBJ2-5; 9 nucleotides line up with TRBD1. The CDR3 loop spans 13 amino acids. The germline gives CDR1 SGHDT, CDR2 YYEEEE. Trimming removed 3 bases from V and 4 bases from J; junction bases left unmatched: 1.

The chain employs TRBV7-2 and TRBJ2-1; 7 bases line up with TRBD2. The CDR3 loop spans 15 amino acids. V lost 2 bases to trimming and J lost 4 bases; unmatched junction nucleotides: 5. Germline-derived CDR1 and CDR2 are SGHTA and FQGNSA. The CDR3 sequence is CASSLTSGGYNEQFF. The CDR3 nucleotides are TGTGCCAGCAGCTTAACCTCGGGGGGTTACAATGAGCAGTTCTTC.

The chain uses TRBV6-5 and TRBJ1-6; the D gene is possibly TRBD1 (5 bases). Germline assignment: CDR1 MNHEY and CDR2 SVGAGI. The ends were cut back, 5 bases at V and 16 bases at J, with 12 bases in the middle. The CDR3 loop spans 11 amino acids. For the CDR3, the DNA is TGTGCCAGCAGTCGGTCGACAGAGCTCCACTTT. Encoded protein: CASSRSTELHF.